The clone carrying this T cell receptor beta chain has just a few counts. Its antigen is unidentified. V lost 4 bases and J 6 bases, leaving 11 bases between the germline ends. Per the germline V gene, CDR1 is SGHKS and CDR2 is YYEKEE (reference sequence). The CDR3 loop spans 13 amino acids. This specimen belongs to a study of blood T cells in healthy people across ages. At the level of the study: The capture of about one barcoded beta molecule per two T cells was achieved by template switching.

A second PCR of roughly 7 to 11 cycles used a sample-barcoded 5' primer and a J-beta primer mix. Via MiXCR, TCRdb re-called the 5' RACE reads, giving one row per CDR3 protein. Among about a million distinct CDR3 sequences, 45% to 50% were seen once, and the ten largest hold around an eighth. The study's findings and limits: A conclusive naive versus antigen-experienced comparison was prevented by the unsorted PBMCs.

Material: blood. The chain employs TRBV5-5 and TRBJ2-1; tentative D call: TRBD2 (6 bases). The receptor comes from a man younger than 45 in good health. The CDR3 DNA sequence: TGTGCCAGCAGCGGAATGGGAGGCAATGAGCAGTTCTTC. This sequence encodes CASSGMGGNEQFF.